This section outlines one TCR beta chain sequence together with its context. Its antigen is unidentified. This CDR3 is built from 15 residues. The V segment lost 4 bases and the J segment 2 bases; nucleotides outside the gene matches: 7. Germline lookup yields CDR1 SGHRS and CDR2 YFSETQ. In the PCR, 60 Vbeta and 13 Jbeta primers were used. Method: immunoSEQ multiplex PCR; TCRdb's copy keeps in-frame clones and lacks some. The table records 120,000 or so clones, roughly two thirds of them present only once. The data are from a study of cytomegalovirus exposure and HLA in healthy donors. Study-wide context: An analysis done earlier identified 100 million to 140 million unique TCR beta sequences from 150 million to 200 million T cells. Study-level findings and limits: Per published reports, the classifier diagnosed cytomegalovirus status with high specificity and sensitivity. Reports state that TCR beta sequences accurately predicted most subjects' HLA-A and HLA-B alleles.

Sequenced: PBMCs. The V and J genes are TRBV5-1 and TRBJ2-3, with TRBD2 matching over 7 bases. This sequence originates from a man aged 25 to 40 in good health and CMV-seropositive. This chain's CDR3 is CASSPGGLDTDTQYF. The CDR3 nucleotides are TGCGCCAGCAGCCCGGGGGGTCTAGACACAGATACGCAGTATTTT.